The rows below give T cell receptor beta chains drawn from one sample of a study of cytotoxic CD8 clonotypes in ibrutinib-treated CLL. TCRdb's table, derived via immunoSEQ multiplex PCR, lists solely in-frame clones and lacks some. The sample has a few hundred thousand clones, roughly two thirds seen once; the top ten hold approximately 6%. The source was PBMCs, collected after 36 months of ibrutinib treatment. These receptors came from a human donor with chronic lymphocytic leukemia. CDR3s leave out the opening cysteine and the closing phenylalanine or tryptophan. The order of the fields is D gene, V gene, CDR3 protein. The D gene is left open where the match is weak.

D gene: TRBD1; V gene: TRBV28; CDR3 protein: ASSPGRGNYGYT
D gene: NA; V gene: TRBV29-1; CDR3 protein: SVASQTEAF
D gene: TRBD2; V gene: TRBV25-1; CDR3 protein: ASSEGLAGVDSEF
D gene: NA; V gene: TRBV4-1; CDR3 protein: ASSQEVVMATNEKLF
D gene: NA; V gene: TRBV5-1; CDR3 protein: ASRLAEETQY
D gene: NA; V gene: TRBV9; CDR3 protein: ASSVVSTGTYEQY
D gene: NA; V gene: TRBV28; CDR3 protein: ASRYSKSLPEQY
D gene: TRBD1; V gene: TRBV7-3; CDR3 protein: ASSLGTGGASYGYT
D gene: NA; V gene: TRBV5-4; CDR3 protein: ASSLEPTGFGTGELF
D gene: TRBD1; V gene: TRBV5-1; CDR3 protein: ASSWGAGGETQY
D gene: TRBD2; V gene: TRBV9; CDR3 protein: ASSLTSDYQETQY
D gene: NA; V gene: TRBV6-5; CDR3 protein: ASSSTGPPGEQY
D gene: NA; V gene: TRBV7-8; CDR3 protein: ASSLAPARNTEAF
D gene: NA; V gene: TRBV10-3; CDR3 protein: AISESRETQY
D gene: NA; V gene: TRBV28; CDR3 protein: ASSLPATDTQY
D gene: NA; V gene: TRBV6-5; CDR3 protein: ASSSGVRGDQPQH
D gene: NA; V gene: TRBV4-1; CDR3 protein: ASSQFFTGTEQY
D gene: NA; V gene: TRBV7-2; CDR3 protein: ASSEGATKQY
D gene: NA; V gene: TRBV5-1; CDR3 protein: ASIPPGMNTEAF
D gene: TRBD1; V gene: TRBV4-1; CDR3 protein: ASSQVQGALYEQY
D gene: NA; V gene: TRBV19; CDR3 protein: ASSITGPSSYEQY
D gene: NA; V gene: TRBV28; CDR3 protein: ASRRTGTSYEQY
D gene: TRBD1; V gene: TRBV9; CDR3 protein: ASSVGDRFYEQY
D gene: NA; V gene: TRBV5-1; CDR3 protein: ASRPLTGPYEQY
D gene: NA; V gene: TRBV5-1; CDR3 protein: ASSQTSTNYEQY
D gene: NA; V gene: TRBV5-6; CDR3 protein: ASSPDWGSEQY
D gene: TRBD2; V gene: TRBV5-6; CDR3 protein: ASSSTLAGDTDTQY
D gene: NA; V gene: TRBV6-5; CDR3 protein: ASSYMDGPNEQF
D gene: NA; V gene: TRBV4-3; CDR3 protein: ASSTRLGRNNEQF